This T cell receptor (beta chain) was observed in a study of T cells in tuberculosis. After thawing and overnight rest, PBMC were stained with GMM-loaded CD1B tetramer, viability dye and anti-CD3 for sorting. C32 glucose monomycolate from Rhodococcus equi was loaded onto the CD1B tetramers. Tetramer-sorted PBMC had been CD14 monocyte-depleted before freezing. There are a few counts of this clone. The junction had 10 bases not matched to a gene; V was cut back by 3 bases and J by 3 bases. This CDR3 has 17 residues. The germline CDR1 and CDR2 sequences are SGHTA and FQGNSA. Repertoires were generated with immunoSEQ multiplex PCR, while TCRdb's copy carries only in-frame clones and drops some. Seen here are approximately 57,000 clones, approximately 85% observed once, and the top ten hold 21%.

The receptor's source is an adult woman with latent tuberculosis. The J gene is TRBJ2-7, the V gene TRBV7-2, with 11 bases that match TRBD2. Sequencing was carried out using CD1b-GMM tetramer-negative cells sorted from PBMCs. The chain's CDR3 is CASSFLLAGGASYEQYF. CDR3 DNA: TGTGCCAGCAGCTTCCTGCTAGCGGGGGGAGCTAGCTACGAGCAGTACTTC. Together with reference TRBV7-2 and TRBJ2-7, the CDR3 gives the full variable domain: GAGVSQSPSNKVTEKGKDVELRCDPISGHTALYWYRQSLGQGLEFLIYFQGNSAPDKSGLPSDRFSAERTGGSVSTLTIQRTQQEDSAVYLCASSFLLAGGASYEQYFGPGTRLTVT.